Each of the 5 T cell receptor beta chains below was sequenced from the same sample in a study of CD8+ T cells in alopecia areata. Once RNA had been extracted, it was reverse transcribed into cDNA to act as the sequencing template. Some clones are missing from TCRdb's copy, which holds only in-frame ones; the method was immunoSEQ multiplex PCR. This sample yields 90,000 to 130,000 clones, of which 59% are seen a single time; less than 25% belongs to the top ten. The sample consisted of CD8+ T cells sorted from blood. The source is a human donor in good health.

This clone has only a few counts. The J gene is TRBJ2-6, the V gene TRBV6-4; a weak D match, TRBD2 (6 bases). Trimming left V 3 bases short and J 0 bases short, with 9 bases between. CDR3 length equals 16 residues. The V gene's germline CDR1 is MRHNA and CDR2 SNTAGT. The CDR3 DNA sequence: TGTGCCAGCAGTGAGGGACTGAGCTCTGGGGCCAACGTCCTGACTTTC. Protein sequence: CASSEGLSSGANVLTF.

This clone came up a few times. The J gene is TRBJ2-1, the V gene TRBV5-1; no clear D. Trimming took off 0 bases at V and 11 bases at J, with 9 bases between the two ends. There are 12 residues in the CDR3. CDR1 and CDR2 (germline): SGHRS, YFSETQ. CDR3 region: CASSLARDKQFF. The CDR3 DNA reads TGCGCCAGCAGCTTGGCCCGAGATAAGCAGTTCTTC.

The chain couples TRBV7-9 to TRBJ2-2; D is unresolved. V was cut by 1 base and J by 7 bases, with 4 bases left in between. The CDR3 runs 12 residues. Looked up from germline, CDR1 is SEHNR and CDR2 is FQNEAQ (reference sequence). The CDR3 sequence: CASSLVRGELFF. The CDR3 coding sequence is TGTGCCAGCAGCTTAGTCCGCGGGGAGCTGTTTTTT.

This clone was counted a few times. The chain carries TRBV29-1 and TRBJ2-7, with 7 bases lining up with TRBD1. The V segment lost 5 bases and the J segment 1 base; nucleotides outside the gene matches: 5. Germline CDR1 SQVTM, CDR2 ANQGSEA. CDR3 size: 13 residues. CDR3 DNA: TGCAGCGTTCGACAGGGTGGTTCCTACGAGCAGTACTTC. It is translated as CSVRQGGSYEQYF.

This clone came up a few times. The V call is TRBV7-9, the J call TRBJ1-2; D unresolved. The V gene lost 5 bases and the J gene lost 1 base, with 26 bases spanning the gap. In germline, CDR1 is SEHNR, CDR2 FQNEAQ (reference sequence). CDR3 length: 19 residues. The CDR3 nucleotides read TGTGCCAGCAGCCACGAGTTGGGGTCACCGAAGATATTTAACTATGGCTACACCTTC. Amino acids: CASSHELGSPKIFNYGYTF.